One sample yielded the 5 T cell receptor beta chains listed below, sequenced in a study of blood T cell repertoires in COVID-19. Data came from immunoSEQ multiplex PCR; TCRdb stores just in-frame clones and leaves some out. Seen here are 450,000 or so clones, roughly 90% observed once, and the top ten hold roughly 0.76%. Sequencing input: peripheral blood. These receptors all stem from a man aged 18 to 30 with COVID-19, enrolled during active disease.

This clone was detected a few times. CDR3 loop: CASMGLGRERYF. The CDR3 DNA reads as TGTGCCAGCATGGGCCTGGGGAGGGAACGGTACTTC. The chain couples TRBV7-9 to TRBJ2-7, with 7 bases fitting TRBD2. The ends lost 7 bases at V and 12 bases at J; junction bases unmatched: 12. Per the germline V gene, CDR1 is SEHNR and CDR2 is FQNEAQ (reference sequence). The CDR3 spans 12 residues.

The V and J genes are TRBV9 and TRBJ1-3; D uncertain. This CDR3 spans 16 amino acids. Germline V gene data show CDR1 as SGDLS and CDR2 as YYNGEE. V lost 0 bases and J lost 4, with 14 bases in between. DNA for the CDR3: TGTGCCAGCAGCGTAGGGAGGCCTCAAATGGGAAACACCATATATTTT. This codes for CASSVGRPQMGNTIYF.

The chain is built from TRBV29-1 and TRBJ2-7; TRBD1 agrees at 8 bases. Germline CDR1 SQVTM, CDR2 ANQGSEA. The CDR3 totals 13 residues. V trimming: 3 bases; J trimming: 5 bases; junction bases outside the gene matches: 6. CDR3 amino acids: CSVEPRGLDEQYF. The CDR3 DNA sequence: TGCAGCGTTGAGCCCAGGGGGCTAGACGAGCAGTACTTC.

This chain connects TRBV18 to TRBJ1-1, with TRBD1 as a possible D gene (6 bases). Deletions cut 3 bases from V and 5 bases from J, with 10 bases between. CDR3 length: 13 amino acids. Germline V CDR1 and CDR2: KGHSH, LQKENI. CDR3 coding DNA: TGTGCCAGCTCACCCAGGGGTTGGACTGAAGCTTTCTTT. Its protein product is CASSPRGWTEAFF. Drawing the rest from reference TRBV18 and TRBJ1-1, the complete variable domain is NAGVMQNPRHLVRRRGQEARLRCSPMKGHSHVYWYRQLPEEGLKFMVYLQKENIIDESGMPKERFSAEFPKEGPSILRIQQVVRGDSAAYFCASSPRGWTEAFFGQGTRLTVV.

The chain joins TRBV5-1 to TRBJ2-7; the D gene is possibly TRBD1 (6 bases). V was clipped by 3 bases and J by 6 bases, with 25 bases between them. Germline CDR1 SGHRS, CDR2 YFSETQ. This CDR3 region has 17 residues. The CDR3 DNA sequence: TGCGCCAGCAGCTACTCCCCCCCGGCACAGGGTGGAGGCGAGCAGTACTTC. It is translated as CASSYSPPAQGGGEQYF.